This T cell receptor (beta chain) stems from a study of blood T cell repertoires in COVID-19. As for the study in general: Sites in the United States, Italy and Spain provided acute and convalescent COVID-19 samples. Sources were T cells, B-cell-depleted T cells, or PBMCs; the material itself was cDNA or gDNA.

In the original analysis: Estimated nucleated cell counts came from reference gene primer amplification. Measured with immunoSEQ multiplex PCR; TCRdb has only the in-frame clones, and not every one. The DNA gave D and trimming, while V, J and clone size come from that table. This sample has around 160,000 clones, with more than 65% found just once. Germline V gene lookup returns CDR1 ENHRY and CDR2 SYGVKD. Trimming stripped 0 bases from V and 0 bases from J, with 9 bases between. This CDR3 has 15 residues. The chain couples TRBV10-3 to TRBJ2-7; possible D gene TRBD2, 6 bases. This clonotype originated in a woman of 80 years or more with acute or convalescent COVID-19. The sample comprised peripheral blood. In DNA form, the CDR3 reads TGTGCCATCAGTGAGTCCGGGAGAGCCTCCTACGAGCAGTACTTC. Protein sequence: CAISESGRASYEQYF.